One and the same sample provided the 17 T cell receptor beta chains below, sequenced in a study of graft-versus-host responses after intestinal transplantation. TCRdb's table, derived via immunoSEQ multiplex PCR, lists solely in-frame clones and lacks some. The table records 62,000 or so clones, roughly nine tenths of them present only once. Antigens for these TCRs are unknown. The specimen was unstimulated CD8+ T cells sorted from spleen or lymph node cells, collected before transplant. The receptor set was obtained from a human donor who was the organ donor for an intestinal transplant.

This sequence joins TRBV30 and TRBJ2-7; D ambiguous. Germline-derived CDR1 and CDR2 are GTSNPN and SVGIG (reference sequence). CDR3 length: 13 amino acids. V lost 2 bases and J 5 bases, leaving 13 bases between the germline ends. This chain's CDR3 is CAWSTGVTHEQYF. The CDR3 DNA follows: TGTGCCTGGAGTACTGGAGTCACCCACGAGCAGTACTTC.

In this sample, this clone turned up once. The genes are TRBV21-1 and TRBJ1-1. TRBV21-1 is a pseudogene locus. CDR3 size: 15 residues. CDR3 residues: CASSKVEGLSTEAFF. CDR3 DNA: TGTGCCAGCAGCAAAGTGGAGGGGCTTAGCACTGAAGCTTTCTTT.

This sequence joins TRBV5-4 and TRBJ2-7; D is undetermined. Germline CDR1 reads SGHNT; CDR2 reads YYREEE (reference sequence). The CDR3 covers 13 residues. The V gene lost 3 bases and the J gene lost 0 bases, with 7 bases spanning the gap. The CDR3 protein is CASSYTSSYEQYF. The DNA of the CDR3 is TGTGCCAGCAGCTACACAAGCTCCTACGAGCAGTACTTC. Together with reference TRBV5-4 and TRBJ2-7, the CDR3 gives the full variable domain: ETGVTQSPTHLIKTRGQQVTLRCSSQSGHNTVSWYQQALGQGPQFIFQYYREEENGRGNFPPRFSGLQFPNYSSELNVNALELDDSALYLCASSYTSSYEQYFGPGTRLTVT.

The rearrangement joins TRBV6-4 to TRBJ2-2; D gene ambiguous. This CDR3 has 13 amino acids. Trimming stripped 2 bases from V and 4 bases from J, with 5 bases between. From germline, CDR1 is MRHNA and CDR2 SNTAGT. CDR3 nucleotide sequence: TGTGCCAGCAGTGACACGGTCACCGGGGAGCTGTTTTTT. It translates to CASSDTVTGELFF.

The V gene is TRBV19, the J gene TRBJ1-1, with D tentatively TRBD1 (5 bases). Germline CDR1 reads LNHDA; CDR2 reads SQIVND (reference sequence). V was shortened by 3 bases and J by 3 bases, with 8 bases between the two germline ends. CDR3 length: 13 residues. CDR3 in DNA: TGTGCCAGTAGTATGTCACAGGACACTGAAGCTTTCTTT. Residues: CASSMSQDTEAFF.

The genes are TRBV27 and TRBJ2-3, with 9 nucleotides matching TRBD2. The CDR3 is made up of 16 amino acids. The trim removed 1 base at V and 5 bases at J, leaving 7 bases unmatched. Per germline, CDR1 MNHEY and CDR2 SMNVEV (reference sequence). As DNA, the CDR3 is TGTGCCAGCAGTTTATGGCCGGGACTAGCTTTAGATACGCAGTATTTT. It specifies CASSLWPGLALDTQYF.

V is TRBV7-8 and J is TRBJ1-4; 7 bases line up with TRBD1. Germline assignment: CDR1 SGHVS and CDR2 FQNEAQ. With 5 bases clipped from V and 0 bases from J, the junction kept 6 bases outside the gene matches. CDR3 length equals 16 residues. The CDR3 loop reads CASSRRDSATNEKLFF. The DNA of the CDR3 is TGTGCCAGCAGCCGACGGGACAGTGCAACTAATGAAAAACTGTTTTTT. The entire variable domain, with the rest obtained from reference TRBV7-8 and TRBJ1-4, is as follows: GAGVSQSPRYKVAKRGQDVALRCDPISGHVSLFWYQQALGQGPEFLTYFQNEAQLDKSGLPSDRFFAERPEGSVSTLKIQRTQQEDSAVYLCASSRRDSATNEKLFFGSGTQLSVL.

The chain recombines TRBV28 with TRBJ1-5; 7 bases line up with TRBD1. This CDR3 comprises 16 residues. The germline V gene has CDR1 MDHEN and CDR2 SYDVKM. J lost 0 bases, V lost 5 bases, and 7 bases had no gene match. This CDR3 reads CASSLRTGYSNQPQHF. The CDR3, as DNA: TGTGCCAGCAGTCTTAGGACAGGTTATAGCAATCAGCCCCAGCATTTT.

This clone has just one count. The chain has TRBV28 and TRBJ1-3; 7 bases fit TRBD1. Trimming cost V 5 bases and J 6 bases; bases outside gene matches: 10. The CDR3 contains 15 residues. From germline, CDR1 is MDHEN and CDR2 SYDVKM. CDR3 bases: TGTGCCAGCAGTCCTGACAGGGAGAAGATAAACACCATATATTTT. Its protein product is CASSPDREKINTIYF.

V is TRBV4-3 and J is TRBJ2-3; D is perhaps TRBD2 (5 bases). The CDR3 sequence is 17 residues long. Germline assignment: CDR1 LGHNA and CDR2 YSLEER. The V and J ends lost 0 bases and 0 bases respectively, with 13 bases between them. Here the CDR3 reads CASSQDIGEPSTDTQYF. The CDR3 DNA reads as TGCGCCAGCAGCCAAGATATTGGGGAGCCTAGCACAGATACGCAGTATTTT.

V and J are TRBV4-1 and TRBJ2-1; weak D call: TRBD2 (5 bases). This CDR3 contains 12 residues. Germline V gene lookup returns CDR1 MGHRA and CDR2 YSYEKL. Trimming pared 3 bases from V and 8 bases from J, leaving 8 bases between. The CDR3 is CASSQRAHEQFF. The CDR3 DNA is TGCGCCAGCAGCCAGAGGGCCCATGAGCAGTTCTTC.

The V and J genes are TRBV28 and TRBJ1-1; tentatively, D is TRBD1 (5 bases). The germline V gene has CDR1 MDHEN and CDR2 SYDVKM. V lost 0 bases and J 0 bases, leaving 11 bases between the germline ends. CDR3 length equals 16 residues. The CDR3 DNA reads TGTGCCAGCAGTTTATGGGCAGGGTTGATGAACACTGAAGCTTTCTTT. Protein: CASSLWAGLMNTEAFF.

CDR3 loop: CASSQRTGRGTEAFF. As DNA, the CDR3 is TGTGCCAGCAGCCAGAGGACAGGGAGGGGAACTGAAGCTTTCTTT. The chain couples TRBV7-2 to TRBJ1-1; 8 bases match TRBD1. Germline V CDR1 and CDR2: SGHTA, FQGNSA. The V and J ends lost 5 bases and 5 bases, in that order; junction bases with no gene match: 10. This CDR3 contains 15 residues.

This clone was counted between two and nine times. The chain joins TRBV4-1 to TRBJ1-3; maybe TRBD1 (5 bases). V lost 5 bases to trimming and J lost 3 bases, with 14 bases between them. Looked up from germline, CDR1 is MGHRA and CDR2 is YSYEKL. The CDR3 has 15 residues. The CDR3 nucleotides are TGCGCCAGCAGCGGCCTTGGGGGGGATGGAAACACCATATATTTT. Amino acid sequence: CASSGLGGDGNTIYF.

The chain is built from TRBV10-1 and TRBJ2-1; 9 nucleotides line up with TRBD2. This CDR3 contains 16 residues. The trim removed 2 bases at V and 4 bases at J, leaving 6 bases unmatched. Germline V gene data show CDR1 as WNHNN and CDR2 as SYGVQD (reference sequence). As DNA, the CDR3 is TGCGCCAGCAGTGAGAATCGACTAGCGGCATACAATGAGCAGTTCTTC. Translating gives CASSENRLAAYNEQFF.

For this clone: This sample includes further DNA sequences coding for the same CDR3. CDR3 nucleotides: TGTGCCAGCATGTGGGGCCCTGGGGCGAACACTGAAGCTTTCTTT. It is translated as CASMWGPGANTEAFF. The chain carries TRBV27 and TRBJ1-1; perhaps TRBD1 as D (5 bases). Germline CDR1 is MNHEY and CDR2 is SMNVEV (reference sequence). Trimming pared 7 bases from V and 1 base from J, leaving 16 bases between. The CDR3 sequence is 15 residues long.

The rearrangement links TRBV27 to TRBJ2-7; 8 bases fit TRBD1. This CDR3 is built from 14 residues. CDR1 is MNHEY and CDR2 is SMNVEV in the germline V gene (reference sequence). V was clipped by 5 bases and J by 4 bases; unmatched bases: 7. The CDR3 nucleotides are TGTGCCAGCAGTCCCGGGACAGGTCCTTACGAGCAGTACTTC. The encoded protein is CASSPGTGPYEQYF.